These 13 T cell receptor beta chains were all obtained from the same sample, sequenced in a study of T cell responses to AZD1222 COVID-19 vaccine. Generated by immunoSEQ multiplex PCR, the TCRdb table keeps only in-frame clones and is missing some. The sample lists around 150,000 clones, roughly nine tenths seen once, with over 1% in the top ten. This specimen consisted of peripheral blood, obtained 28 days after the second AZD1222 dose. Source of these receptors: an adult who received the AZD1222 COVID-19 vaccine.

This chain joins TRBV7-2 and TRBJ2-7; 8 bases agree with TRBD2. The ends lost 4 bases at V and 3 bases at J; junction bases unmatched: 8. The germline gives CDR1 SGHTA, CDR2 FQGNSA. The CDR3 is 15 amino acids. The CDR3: CASSYKTSVGYEQYF. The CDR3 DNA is TGTGCCAGCAGCTACAAGACTAGCGTGGGCTACGAGCAGTACTTC.

Written as DNA, the CDR3 is TGCGCCAGCAGCTCTAGTCTAGCGGGAGGGCAGGAAGAGCAGTTCTTC. Its translation is CASSSSLAGGQEEQFF. This rearrangement joins TRBV5-1 to TRBJ2-1; 12 nucleotides align to TRBD2. V gave up 3 bases and J gave up 10 bases; unmatched junction bases: 11. The CDR3 contains 16 residues. Germline V gene sequence: CDR1 SGHRS, CDR2 YFSETQ.

CDR3 sequence reads: CASRGLYEQYF. The CDR3 nucleotides are TGTGCCAGCAGAGGGCTATACGAGCAGTACTTC. The chain employs TRBV28 and TRBJ2-7, with no clear D. V shed 6 bases and J shed 4 bases, with 7 bases lying between them. Looked up from germline, CDR1 is MDHEN and CDR2 is SYDVKM. This CDR3 is 11 amino acids long. Supplemented by reference TRBV28 and TRBJ2-7, the full variable domain reads DVKVTQSSRYLVKRTGEKVFLECVQDMDHENMFWYRQDPGLGLRLIYFSYDVKMKEKGDIPEGYSVSREKKERFSLILESASTNQTSMYLCASRGLYEQYFGPGTRLTVT.

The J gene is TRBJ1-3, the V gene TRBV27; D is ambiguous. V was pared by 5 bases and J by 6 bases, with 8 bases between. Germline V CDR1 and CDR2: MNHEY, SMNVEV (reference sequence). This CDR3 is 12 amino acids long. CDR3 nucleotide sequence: TGTGCCAGCAGTCCAGAACCAAACACCATATATTTT. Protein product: CASSPEPNTIYF.

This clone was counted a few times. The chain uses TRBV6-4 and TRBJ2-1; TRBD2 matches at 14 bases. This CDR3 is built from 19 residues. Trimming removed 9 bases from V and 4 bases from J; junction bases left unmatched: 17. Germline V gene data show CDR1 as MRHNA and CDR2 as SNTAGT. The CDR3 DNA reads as TGTGCCAGTGACACTAGACTAGCGGGAGGGCCCGAAGGTTACAATGAGCAGTTCTTC. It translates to CASDTRLAGGPEGYNEQFF.

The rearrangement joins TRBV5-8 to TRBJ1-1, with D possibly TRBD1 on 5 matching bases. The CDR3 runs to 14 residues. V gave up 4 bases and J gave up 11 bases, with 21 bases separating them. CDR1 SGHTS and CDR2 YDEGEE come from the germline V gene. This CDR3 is CASSRTGRGLGAFF. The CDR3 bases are TGTGCCAGCAGCCGGACCGGACGGGGCTTGGGGGCTTTCTTT.

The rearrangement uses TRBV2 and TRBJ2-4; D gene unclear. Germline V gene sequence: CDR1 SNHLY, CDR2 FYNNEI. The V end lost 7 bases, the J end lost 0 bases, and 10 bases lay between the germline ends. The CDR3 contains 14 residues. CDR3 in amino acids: CASMMPLAKNIQYF. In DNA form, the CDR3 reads TGTGCCAGCATGATGCCCCTAGCCAAAAACATTCAGTACTTC.

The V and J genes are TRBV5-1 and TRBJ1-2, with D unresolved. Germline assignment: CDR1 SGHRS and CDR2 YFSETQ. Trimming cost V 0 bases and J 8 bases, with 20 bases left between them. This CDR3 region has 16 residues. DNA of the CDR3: TGCGCCAGCAGCTTGGGGTTGGGCCCGGCGGCGGGCGGCTACACCTTC. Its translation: CASSLGLGPAAGGYTF. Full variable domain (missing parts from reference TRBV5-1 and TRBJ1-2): KAGVTQTPRYLIKTRGQQVTLSCSPISGHRSVSWYQQTPGQGLQFLFEYFSETQRNKGNFPGRFSGRQFSNSRSEMNVSTLELGDSALYLCASSLGLGPAAGGYTFGSGTRLTVV.

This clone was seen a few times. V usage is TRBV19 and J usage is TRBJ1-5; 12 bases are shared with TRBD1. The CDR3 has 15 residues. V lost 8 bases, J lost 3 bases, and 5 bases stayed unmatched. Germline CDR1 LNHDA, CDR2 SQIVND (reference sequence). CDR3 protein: CASAGTGGFNQPQHF. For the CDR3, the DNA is TGTGCCAGTGCCGGGACAGGGGGCTTCAATCAGCCCCAGCATTTT.

The CDR3 coding sequence is TGTGCCAGCAGCCAACACGGACTAGCGGGAGTGCGGGAGCAGTACTTC. Translating it yields CASSQHGLAGVREQYF. This rearrangement joins TRBV3-1 (or the pseudogene TRBV3-2) to TRBJ2-7; 13 bases align to TRBD2. Germline CDR1 is LGHDT and CDR2 is YNNKEL (reference sequence). This CDR3 is 16 amino acids long. The J segment lost 7 bases and the V segment lost 2 bases, leaving 8 bases of the junction unmatched.

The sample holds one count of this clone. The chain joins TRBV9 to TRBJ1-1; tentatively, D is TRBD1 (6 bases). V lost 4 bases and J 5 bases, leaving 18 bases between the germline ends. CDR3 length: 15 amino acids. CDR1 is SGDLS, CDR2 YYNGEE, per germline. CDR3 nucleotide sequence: TGTGCCAGCAGCTCGGGGGTCAAAGGGGGAACTGAAGCTTTCTTT. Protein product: CASSSGVKGGTEAFF.

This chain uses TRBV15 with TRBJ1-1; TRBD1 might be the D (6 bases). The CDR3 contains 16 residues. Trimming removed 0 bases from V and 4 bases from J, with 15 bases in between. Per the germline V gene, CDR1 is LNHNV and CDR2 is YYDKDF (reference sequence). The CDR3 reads CATSRDLGGLGTEAFF. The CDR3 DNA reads TGTGCCACCAGCAGAGATCTGGGGGGGCTGGGCACTGAAGCTTTCTTT.

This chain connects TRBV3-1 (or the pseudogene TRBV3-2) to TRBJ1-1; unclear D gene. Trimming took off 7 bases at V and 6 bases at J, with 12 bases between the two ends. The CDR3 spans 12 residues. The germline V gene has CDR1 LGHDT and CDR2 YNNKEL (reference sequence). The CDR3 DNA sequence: TGTGCCAGCAATCCGGGCGTTCCTGAAGCTTTCTTT. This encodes CASNPGVPEAFF.